This TCR beta chain was found in a study of molecular identifiers for immune sequencing clone quantification. TCRdb passed the PCR reads through MiXCR, listing each CDR3 protein once. The sample has under 350,000 distinct CDR3 sequences, roughly a quarter seen once; the top ten hold about 0.73%. This clonotype was counted between two and nine times. Naive CD8 T cells were sorted as CD8+CD4-CCR7+CD45RA+. The CDR3 runs 12 residues. Between the trimmed V and J ends, which lost 0 bases and 1 base, there was a span of 3 bases. The germline V gene encodes CDR1 GTSNPN and CDR2 SVGIG (reference sequence). V gene TRBV30 combines with J gene TRBJ1-1; no reliable D call. The sequence derives from a human donor in good health. Some libraries in this study had Jurkat cell RNA spiked in. Sequencing was done on a sample of naive CD8+ T cells from blood, with Jurkat cell RNA spiked in. Indicated subset: FACS-sorted CD8+CD4-CCR7+CD45RA+ naive T cells. The CDR3 sequence is CAWSVPNTEAFF. CDR3 DNA: TGTGCCTGGAGTGTACCGAACACTGAAGCTTTCTTT.